This is a list of T cell receptor beta chains from one sample in a study of human T cells and chemical hapten exposure. From the RACE reads, TCRdb called clonotypes with MiXCR, one entry per CDR3 protein. The sample includes tens of thousands of distinct CDR3 sequences, roughly 8.5% of them seen just once. Sequenced: whole blood. The receptors shown here come from a female donor in good health. Some clones in this sample may be carry-over from other donors' samples. Each CDR3 is given with its conserved first and last residue. A D gene is named only where the DNA matches it firmly. Clone size, where shown, is once, few, many, or a class for clones that have expanded.

TRBD2	12	TRBV10-3	TRBJ2-7	few	TGTGCCACGGGACTAGCGGACAACGAGCAGTACTTC	CATGLADNEQYF
NA	14	TRBV12-5	TRBJ2-1	few	TGTGCTAGTGGTTTGGTCCAGGGACCCAATGAGCAGTTCTTC	CASGLVQGPNEQFF
TRBD1	14	TRBV24-1	TRBJ1-5	NA	TGTGCCACCGGGACAGATCAGAGCAATCAGCCCCAGCATTTT	CATGTDQSNQPQHF
TRBD1	13	TRBV6-2/TRBV6-3	TRBJ2-7	NA	TGTGCCAGCAGCCTGGACAGGGCGAGCGAGCAGTACTTC	CASSLDRASEQYF
NA	12	TRBV6-6	TRBJ2-3	few	TGTGCCAGCAGACAGAGCACAGATACGCAGTATTTT	CASRQSTDTQYF
TRBD1	13	TRBV29-1	TRBJ2-7	many	TGCAGCGTTGTCCCGGACAGGAGCTACGAGCAGTACTTC	CSVVPDRSYEQYF
TRBD1	13	TRBV6-5	TRBJ1-1	few	TGTGCCAGCACTGGGACAGGGAATACTGAAGCTTTCTTT	CASTGTGNTEAFF
NA	13	TRBV2	TRBJ1-4	NA	TGTGCCAGCAGTGAAGCGCAGGATGAAAAACTGTTTTTT	CASSEAQDEKLFF
TRBD2	12	TRBV2	TRBJ2-3	many	TGTGCCAGCTCCTCTAGCGGGAGGGCCGGGTATTTT	CASSSSGRAGYF
NA	14	TRBV6-2/TRBV6-3	TRBJ1-5	many	TGTGCCAGCAGTTACTCGAACAGCCATCAGCCCCAGCATTTT	CASSYSNSHQPQHF
NA	16	TRBV28	TRBJ1-6	few	TGTGCCAGCAGTTTAACAGGGAATTTCGTGAATTCACCCCTCCACTTT	CASSLTGNFVNSPLHF
NA	14	TRBV4-3	TRBJ2-1	NA	TGCGCCAGCAGCCCCCTTAGTGCGGGTAATGAGCAGTTCTTC	CASSPLSAGNEQFF
TRBD1	12	TRBV29-1	TRBJ2-7	NA	TGCAGCGTGAGGACAGGGGGGATCGAGCAGTACTTC	CSVRTGGIEQYF
TRBD2	15	TRBV7-9	TRBJ2-3	NA	TGTGCCAGCAGCTTAGAGGCGGGAGCGGGGGATACGCAGTATTTT	CASSLEAGAGDTQYF
TRBD1	17	TRBV4-1	TRBJ1-5	NA	TGCGCCAGCAGCCTCTACCATACTACAGGGGCCGGGAGACCCCAGCATTTT	CASSLYHTTGAGRPQHF
TRBD1	15	TRBV7-3	TRBJ1-1	NA	TGTGCCAGCAGCTTGGGACAGGGACAAGAGAATGAAGCTTTCTTT	CASSLGQGQENEAFF
NA	14	TRBV10-3	TRBJ2-5	NA	TGTGCCATCAGCGAGCGGATTCCCACAAGGACCCAGTACTTC	CAISERIPTRTQYF
NA	14	TRBV14	TRBJ1-6	NA	TGTGCCAGCAGCCAAGTCCCGTCCAATTCACCCCTCCACTTT	CASSQVPSNSPLHF
TRBD1	15	TRBV28	TRBJ1-3	few	TGTGCCAGCAGTTTACCAGGGGGTTCTGGAAACACCATATATTTT	CASSLPGGSGNTIYF
NA	13	TRBV27	TRBJ2-5	few	TGTGCCAGCAGTTTAAGACAGGAGGAGACCCAGTACTTC	CASSLRQEETQYF
NA	15	TRBV2	TRBJ2-7	NA	TGTGCCAGCAGTGCCAGTCGGGGCAGCGCCTACGAGCAGTACTTC	CASSASRGSAYEQYF
NA	15	TRBV6-5	TRBJ2-6	few	TGTGCCAGCAGTACGGACTTCTCTGGGGCCAACGTCCTGACTTTC	CASSTDFSGANVLTF
NA	12	TRBV29-1	TRBJ1-1	many	TGCAGCGTTAGGCGCTCGAACACTGAAGCTTTCTTT	CSVRRSNTEAFF
NA	14	TRBV20-1	TRBJ1-1	few	TGCAGTGCTAGAGATCGCCGGATGGACACTGAAGCTTTCTTT	CSARDRRMDTEAFF
TRBD1	16	TRBV20-1	TRBJ1-2	NA	TGCAGTGCTAGATTACTAGGACAGGGGGCAGAATATGGCTACACCTTC	CSARLLGQGAEYGYTF
TRBD1	17	TRBV6-6	TRBJ1-1	few	TGTGCCAGCAGTTTTAGGGGGACAGTAGGCGATACCACTGAAGCTTTCTTT	CASSFRGTVGDTTEAFF
NA	14	TRBV30	TRBJ2-7	NA	TGTGCCTGGAGTTGGACGCCCGGGGGCTACGAGCAGTACTTC	CAWSWTPGGYEQYF
NA	16	TRBV28	TRBJ1-5	NA	TGTGCCAGCACCACCCTCCATAGGGGCGCTGATCAGCCCCAGCATTTT	CASTTLHRGADQPQHF
NA	16	TRBV7-8	TRBJ1-3	few	TGTGCCAGCAGTACACGGGCCGTAGGGAGAGGAAACACCATATATTTT	CASSTRAVGRGNTIYF
NA	13	TRBV3-1	TRBJ2-2	many	TGTGCCAGCAGCCGGGGAGCGTCCGGGGAGCTGTTTTTT	CASSRGASGELFF
NA	13	TRBV27	TRBJ2-5	many	TGTGCCAGCAGAGAATATAGCGGCGAGACCCAGTACTTC	CASREYSGETQYF
NA	14	TRBV28	TRBJ1-1	NA	TGTGCCTGCGAAACAGGGACGGGGTACACTGAAGCTTTCTTT	CACETGTGYTEAFF
NA	15	TRBV25-1	TRBJ2-1	NA	TGTGCCAGCAGTGAATATGCGGGATCAGACAATGAGCAGTTCTTC	CASSEYAGSDNEQFF
TRBD1	14	TRBV28	TRBJ2-7	few	TGTGCCAGTCACACCGGGACAGACCCCTACGAGCAGTACTTC	CASHTGTDPYEQYF
NA	15	TRBV7-9	TRBJ2-7	NA	TGTGCCAGCAGTTCGTCCGGGACTTACGACTACGAGCAGTACTTC	CASSSSGTYDYEQYF
NA	14	TRBV5-4	TRBJ1-2	NA	TGTGCCAGCAGCGCGGACAGAGCTAACTATGGCTACACCTTC	CASSADRANYGYTF
NA	14	TRBV2	TRBJ2-1	few	TGTGCCAGCAGTGAATCGACCTCCTACAATGAGCAGTTCTTC	CASSESTSYNEQFF
NA	17	TRBV27	TRBJ2-5	few	TGTGCCAGCTCCCGCACCGCATTTACAACTCAGAAAGAGACCCAGTACTTC	CASSRTAFTTQKETQYF
NA	13	TRBV28	TRBJ2-7	NA	TGTGTCGTTTGGGGCGGTACCTCCTACGAGCAGTACTTC	CVVWGGTSYEQYF
NA	11	TRBV7-8	TRBJ2-2	NA	TGTGCCAGCAGCTCCTCCGGGGAGCTGTTTTTT	CASSSSGELFF